The entry below gives a single T cell receptor (beta chain) sequence along with its context. Its antigen is undetermined. The junction shows a germline mismatch at one end, possibly a read error. RNA transcripts yielded amplified TCR beta CDR3 regions. The HTBI set primed first-round TCR CDR3 RT-PCR. In TCRdb, the multiplex PCR reads were re-called with MiXCR into one record per CDR3 protein. This sample carries hundreds of thousands of distinct CDR3 sequences, roughly 17% of them seen once, and the ten largest clones take approximately 18%. The hyperthyroidism was newly diagnosed and had lasted under 2 months; the patients were aged 18 to 65. This entry comes from a study of T cells in Graves' hyperthyroidism and ophthalmopathy. Study observations and caveats: The model made its ophthalmopathy prediction, and onset followed a median roughly 6.5 months later. Through a model of 13 V-J features, ophthalmopathy was separated from stable hyperthyroidism.

The CDR3 is 15 residues long. Looked up from germline, CDR1 is SGHRS and CDR2 is YFSETQ. This TCR was recovered from a woman aged 18-29 years with Graves' hyperthyroidism. The chain combines TRBV5-1 with TRBJ2-5; 8 bases line up with TRBD1. Sequencing was performed on blood. Written as DNA, the CDR3 is TGCGCCAGCAGCGTCCAGGGGGCAGCAGAGGAGACCCGGTACTTC. As protein: CASSVQGAAEETRYF.